The 32 T cell receptor beta chains below were found in one sample sequenced in a study of T cells after yellow fever vaccination. TCRdb ran MiXCR on the 5' RACE reads and lists one entry per CDR3 protein. The sample carries approximately 70,000 distinct CDR3 sequences, 7.3% recorded once. The specimen comprised CD8+ T cells sorted from PBMCs, sampled 9 to 11 days after the first yellow fever vaccination. These receptors all stem from a man aged 18 to 29 who received the YFV17D yellow fever vaccine.

The V gene is TRBV13, the J gene TRBJ2-3, with 11 bases identical to TRBD2. CDR1 is PRHDT, CDR2 FYEKMQ, per germline (reference sequence). Losses at the gene ends were 4 bases for V and 4 bases for J; bases not matched to a gene: 13. The CDR3 covers 18 residues. The CDR3 nucleotides read TGTGCCAGCAGCTCAGTTTATAGCGGGGGGGCAGGGTCAGATACGCAGTATTTT. Its protein is CASSSVYSGGAGSDTQYF.

The table lists this clonotype with many counts. V is TRBV6-5 and J is TRBJ1-5, with a possible D match to TRBD1 (6 bases). Germline V gene sequence: CDR1 MNHEY, CDR2 SVGAGI. CDR3 size: 15 residues. The V end was cut by 7 bases, the J end by 15 bases, with 28 bases between. The CDR3 region is CASINTKSQGESPHF. In DNA, the CDR3 is TGTGCCAGCATAAATACCAAATCACAGGGCGAATCGCCGCATTTT.

This clonotype was picked up many times. The gene calls are TRBV6-5 and TRBJ2-7, with D perhaps assigned TRBD1 or TRBD2 (5 bases each). Germline assignment: CDR1 MNHEY and CDR2 SVGAGI. Trimming removed 2 bases at V and 4 bases at J, with 9 bases between. The CDR3 extends over 13 amino acids. This CDR3 is CASSYHGGYEQYF. The CDR3 nucleotides read TGTGCCAGCAGTTACCATGGGGGATACGAGCAGTACTTC.

This clonotype was seen ten or more times. V is TRBV7-3 and J is TRBJ2-1; 8 bases are a match to TRBD2. The J segment lost 7 bases and the V segment lost 1 base, leaving 6 bases of the junction unmatched. Germline loops: CDR1 SGHTA, CDR2 FQGTGA. The CDR3 extends over 15 amino acids. CDR3: CASSLNSGVENEQFF. In DNA form, the CDR3 reads TGTGCCAGCAGCTTAAATAGCGGGGTTGAGAATGAGCAGTTCTTC. Drawing the rest from reference TRBV7-3 and TRBJ2-1, the complete variable domain is GAGVSQTPSNKVTEKGKYVELRCDPISGHTALYWYRQSLGQGPEFLIYFQGTGAADDSGLPNDRFFAVRPEGSVSTLKIQRTERGDSAVYLCASSLNSGVENEQFFGPGTRLTVL.

Many counts were recorded for this clonotype. DNA of the CDR3: TGTGCCAGCAGCGCAGAGGAAGAGTGGGAGACCCAGTACTTC. It is translated as CASSAEEEWETQYF. The chain recombines TRBV5-6 with TRBJ2-5, with no clear D. V was shortened by 4 bases and J by 5 bases, with 15 bases between the two germline ends. This CDR3 region has 14 residues. Germline loops: CDR1 SGHDT, CDR2 YYEEEE.

With regard to this clonotype: A much larger clone differs by one base, so this may be a read error. The J gene is TRBJ1-4, the V gene TRBV12-3 or TRBV12-4, with unresolved D. The CDR3 length is 14 residues. Trimming took off 5 bases at V and 8 bases at J, with 15 bases between the two ends. The CDR3 region has the DNA TGTGCCAGCAGTGAGGACGGCAATAAGGAAAAACTGTTTTTT. It translates to CASSEDGNKEKLFF.

This clonotype was counted many times. This chain joins TRBV4-3 and TRBJ2-7, with D unclear. V was clipped by 4 bases and J by 4 bases, with 5 bases between them. Germline CDR1 is LGHNA and CDR2 is YSLEER. This CDR3 comprises 11 residues. The CDR3 protein is CASSPEYEQYV. DNA for the CDR3: TGCGCCAGCAGCCCAGAGTACGAGCAGTACGTC.

Notes on this clonotype: One base away lies a much larger clone, so this may be a sequencing read error. The J gene is TRBJ2-5, the V gene TRBV5-6; D gene unclear. This CDR3 is 13 amino acids long. Germline lookup yields CDR1 SGHDT and CDR2 YYEEEE. This CDR3 is CASSLLLEETLYF. The CDR3 region has the DNA TGTGCCAGCAGCTTGTTACTCGAAGAGACCCTGTACTTC.

This chain links TRBV7-6 with TRBJ2-3, with 8 bases lining up with TRBD1. Germline trimming cut 4 bases from V and 6 bases from J; bases unmatched to any gene: 6. The CDR3 runs to 14 residues. The germline V gene encodes CDR1 SGHVS and CDR2 FNYEAQ. The CDR3 here is CASSSGQDPDTQYF. The CDR3 DNA is TGTGCCAGCAGCTCGGGACAGGACCCTGATACGCAGTATTTT.

This clonotype was seen ten or more times. V gene TRBV6-2 or TRBV6-3 combines with J gene TRBJ2-7; D perhaps matches TRBD1 (6 bases). Germline loops: CDR1 MNHEY, CDR2 SVGEGT. Trimming left V 2 bases short and J 2 bases short, with 10 bases between. This CDR3 comprises 14 residues. The CDR3 sequence: CASSYGRDTYEQYV. CDR3 DNA: TGTGCCAGCAGTTACGGTCGGGACACCTACGAGCAGTACGTC.

This clonotype was recorded many times. The chain employs TRBV4-2 and TRBJ2-5; no firm D call. The CDR3 covers 12 residues. V was shortened by 3 bases and J by 5 bases, with 7 bases between the two germline ends. Per the germline V gene, CDR1 is LGHNA and CDR2 is YNFKEQ. The DNA of the CDR3 is TGTGCCAGCAGCCACCCGCGCGAGACCCAGTACTTC. Its protein product is CASSHPRETQYF.

V is TRBV19 and J is TRBJ1-4; D may be TRBD1 (6 bases). The CDR3 consists of 18 residues. V dropped 3 bases and J dropped 0 bases, with 17 bases sitting between them. Germline CDR1 LNHDA, CDR2 SQIVND (reference sequence). In nucleotides, the CDR3 is TGTGCCAGTAGTATGTTGGTCCCCGAGGGGGCAACTAATGAAAAACTGTTTTTT. It is translated as CASSMLVPEGATNEKLFF.

In this sample, this clonotype turned up many times. The chain couples TRBV7-9 to TRBJ1-1, with TRBD1 as a possible D gene (5 bases). CDR3 length: 12 residues. Germline V gene sequence: CDR1 SEHNR, CDR2 FQNEAQ (reference sequence). V was trimmed by 5 bases and J by 6 bases, leaving 10 bases between them. CDR3 in DNA: TGTGCCAGCAGCCCGGGGACCCCTGAAGCTTTCTTT. This translates into CASSPGTPEAFF.

Ten or more counts support this clonotype. The chain has TRBV6-5 and TRBJ1-1; a possible D gene is TRBD1 (5 bases). CDR1 is MNHEY and CDR2 is SVGAGI in the germline V gene. This CDR3 is built from 13 residues. The V and J ends lost 4 bases and 2 bases respectively, with 8 bases between them. Here the CDR3 DNA reads TGTGCCAGCAGTTCCCAGGGTAACACTGAAGCTTTCTTT. Its translation is CASSSQGNTEAFF.

This clonotype was picked up many times. V and J are TRBV7-2 and TRBJ2-3; D unclear. Germline assignment: CDR1 SGHTA and CDR2 FQGNSA. V was pared by 1 base and J by 0 bases, with 5 bases between. The CDR3 spans 14 residues. CDR3 sequence reads: CASSLVDSTDTQYF. The CDR3 nucleotides read TGTGCCAGCAGCTTAGTTGATAGCACAGATACGCAGTATTTT. The whole variable domain, filled in from reference TRBV7-2 and TRBJ2-3, reads GAGVSQSPSNKVTEKGKDVELRCDPISGHTALYWYRQSLGQGLEFLIYFQGNSAPDKSGLPSDRFSAERTGGSVSTLTIQRTQQEDSAVYLCASSLVDSTDTQYFGPGTRLTVL.

This clonotype was seen more than once but under ten times. The chain uses TRBV5-4 and TRBJ2-1, with 10 bases lining up with TRBD1. The CDR3 is made up of 15 amino acids. CDR1 and CDR2 (germline): SGHNT, YYREEE (reference sequence). After removal of 1 base from V and 8 bases from J, the junction contained 6 bases not matched to a gene. CDR3 amino acids: CASSLIDRGHDEQFF. CDR3 nucleotides: TGTGCCAGCAGCTTGATCGACAGGGGGCATGATGAGCAGTTCTTC.

This clonotype was counted ten times or more. The V gene is TRBV12-3 or TRBV12-4, the J gene TRBJ1-5; D unresolved. With 2 bases removed from V and 0 bases from J, the gap between germline ends came to 8 bases. This CDR3 has 15 amino acids. The CDR3 is CASSLNSNSNQPQHF. CDR3 bases: TGTGCCAGCAGTTTAAACAGTAATAGCAATCAGCCCCAGCATTTT.

There are many counts of this clonotype. The chain joins TRBV4-1 to TRBJ1-5, with D unresolved. The CDR3 has 15 amino acids. Germline loops: CDR1 MGHRA, CDR2 YSYEKL. V dropped 6 bases and J dropped 3 bases, with 15 bases sitting between them. The CDR3 bases are TGCGCCAGCAGTAAGGAAACCCCCTCCAATCAGCCCCAGCATTTT. Translating gives CASSKETPSNQPQHF.

The gene calls are TRBV7-9 and TRBJ2-7; D might be TRBD1 or TRBD2, each matching 5 bases. The ends were cut back, 5 bases at V and 5 bases at J, with 16 bases in the middle. This CDR3 is 14 amino acids long. Germline CDR1 reads SEHNR; CDR2 reads FQNEAQ (reference sequence). The CDR3 loop is CASSPTGARDEQYF. CDR3 DNA: TGTGCCAGCAGCCCCACCGGGGCTCGGGACGAGCAGTACTTC.

CDR3 DNA: TGTGCCAGCAACCCCGGGGGGGAGAACACTGAAGCTTTCTTT. Its translation is CASNPGGENTEAFF. The rearrangement uses TRBV12-3 or TRBV12-4 and TRBJ1-1; tentatively, D is TRBD1 (5 bases). V was cut by 7 bases and J by 1 base, with 13 bases left in between. This CDR3 spans 14 amino acids.

This clonotype was seen a handful of times. The J gene is TRBJ2-7, the V gene TRBV30; 14 nucleotides line up with TRBD2. The CDR3 covers 21 residues. Losses at the gene ends were 0 bases for V and 3 bases for J; bases not matched to a gene: 19. The germline CDR1 and CDR2 sequences are GTSNPN and SVGIG (reference sequence). Written as DNA, the CDR3 is TGTGCCTGGAGTGTGGGACTAGCGGGGGCGAACCCAAAAACCGTATACTACGAGCAGTACTTC. Translated: CAWSVGLAGANPKTVYYEQYF.

The table lists this clonotype with a few counts. J is TRBJ2-7 and V is TRBV12-3 or TRBV12-4, with D unclear. This CDR3 comprises 12 residues. Trimming removed 6 bases at V and 3 bases at J, with 9 bases between. The CDR3 loop is CASSSNFYEQYV. DNA of the CDR3: TGTGCCAGCAGCTCCAATTTCTACGAGCAGTACGTC.

This clonotype was seen at least ten times. This chain links TRBV6-4 with TRBJ2-1, with D tentatively TRBD1 or TRBD2 (6 bases each). The V end lost 0 bases, the J end lost 0 bases, and 12 bases lay between the germline ends. Germline loops: CDR1 MRHNA, CDR2 SNTAGT. The CDR3 is 17 residues long. The CDR3 loop reads CASSDSHEGGSYNEQFF. In DNA form, the CDR3 reads TGTGCCAGCAGTGACTCGCACGAGGGGGGCTCCTACAATGAGCAGTTCTTC.

This clonotype was found many times. The V call is TRBV11-2, the J call TRBJ1-1, with D tentatively TRBD1 (5 bases). CDR3 length equals 14 residues. V lost 4 bases to trimming and J lost 0 bases, with 9 bases between them. Germline CDR1 and CDR2: SGHAT and FQNNGV. CDR3 bases: TGTGCCAGCAGCTCGGGGGGGTTGAACACTGAAGCTTTCTTT. As protein: CASSSGGLNTEAFF.

The rearrangement uses TRBV5-1 and TRBJ2-7; 10 bases align to TRBD1. The CDR3 runs 16 residues. Trimming cost V 4 bases and J 4 bases; bases outside gene matches: 11. CDR1 and CDR2 from the germline V gene are SGHRS and YFSETQ. CDR3 in DNA: TGCGCCAGCAGCCGAGAGCCGGGACAGGGGCTGTACGAGCAGTACTTC. This sequence encodes CASSREPGQGLYEQYF.

This clonotype was seen many times. The gene calls are TRBV12-3 or TRBV12-4 and TRBJ2-2; no clear D gene. The CDR3 length is 14 residues. V was pared by 2 bases and J by 5 bases, with 9 bases between. The CDR3 nucleotides read TGTGCCAGCAGTTTACACCCTGGGACCGGGGAGCTGTTTTTT. Translation: CASSLHPGTGELFF.

The chain joins TRBV11-1 to TRBJ2-5; 15 nucleotides align to TRBD2. The V and J ends lost 2 bases and 0 bases, in that order; junction bases with no gene match: 7. Germline CDR1 and CDR2: SGHAT and FQDESV (reference sequence). The CDR3 extends over 19 amino acids. The CDR3 is CASSLLGTSGGPYQETQYF. The CDR3, as DNA: TGTGCCAGCAGCTTATTAGGGACTAGCGGGGGGCCGTACCAAGAGACCCAGTACTTC.

Ten or more counts support this clonotype. The chain has TRBV4-3 and TRBJ2-1; D remains unclear. Germline V gene lookup returns CDR1 LGHNA and CDR2 YSLEER. V was shortened by 4 bases and J by 8 bases, with 15 bases between the two germline ends. This CDR3 has 14 amino acids. The CDR3 is CASSLNSVKDEQFF. The CDR3 coding sequence is TGCGCCAGCAGCCTCAACTCGGTTAAGGATGAGCAGTTCTTC.

For this clonotype: A much larger clone lies a single base off, so this may be a read error. V and J are TRBV4-3 and TRBJ1-4, with TRBD1 matching over 9 bases. Per germline, CDR1 LGHNA and CDR2 YSLEER. The ends lost 5 bases at V and 7 bases at J; junction bases unmatched: 8. This CDR3 region has 15 residues. The CDR3 region has the DNA TGCGCCAGCAGCTCTGGGGAGGACAGGGGTGAAAAACTGTTTTTT. Its translation is CASSSGEDRGEKLFF.

The sample holds many counts of this clonotype. The chain uses TRBV7-2 and TRBJ2-7; 9 bases align to TRBD1. V was pared by 3 bases and J by 0 bases, with 0 bases of the junction left unmatched. Germline CDR1 and CDR2: SGHTA and FQGNSA. There are 14 residues in the CDR3. The CDR3 DNA reads TGTGCCAGCAGCTTGGACAGGGGCTCCTACGAGCAGTACGTC. It translates to CASSLDRGSYEQYV.

This clonotype turned up a few times. The conserved phenylalanine or tryptophan normally closing the CDR3 is absent here, so this likely arose from a read error. It is unclear where the CDR3 begins or ends on the DNA, so no DNA is shown, and the CDR3 is as TCRdb lists it. This chain uses TRBV6-6 with TRBJ2-7; whether TRBD1, the table's D call, matches the DNA was not checked. The CDR3 comprises 13 residues, both ends counted. Germline values: CDR1 MNHNY, CDR2 SVGAGI (reference sequence). The CDR3 region is CASRPGQGAPSSA.

This clonotype was found many times. The V call is TRBV5-1, the J call TRBJ2-7; D not resolved. CDR3 length equals 14 residues. V lost 3 bases, J lost 3 bases, and 13 bases lay in between. Per the germline V gene, CDR1 is SGHRS and CDR2 is YFSETQ. CDR3 amino acids: CASSSEGRGYEQYF. The CDR3 region has the DNA TGCGCCAGCAGCTCGGAAGGCCGCGGCTACGAGCAGTACTTC.